The clone carrying this T cell receptor beta chain was counted ten times or more. Its antigen is undetermined. Equal genomic DNA amounts from CVID and control samples were sequenced. Here immunoSEQ multiplex PCR was the method, and the copy in TCRdb shows in-frame clones only, minus some. This sample comprises approximately 40,000 clones, none seen once only. This entry is derived from a study of T cell clonality in common variable immunodeficiency. General study findings and limits: Fewer TCRbeta clones were shared among CVID subjects than controls. Reportedly, TCR beta sequences from common variable immunodeficiency showed fewer deletions and N-nucleotide insertions. CVID subjects showed higher TCRbeta clonality than healthy controls.

The source material was peripheral blood mononuclear cells. This TCR came from a person aged 18-70 years in good health.

The sequenced CDR3 bases are TGTGCCTGGAGTGCCAGGGGGCGGAACACTGAA. Translation: CAWSARGRNTE. In full, the CDR3 is CAWSARGRNTEAFF. The chain recombines TRBV30 with TRBJ1-1, with 8 bases that match TRBD1. The read gets to within 3 residues of the CDR3 end, and the germline J gene fills in the rest. V dropped 1 base and J dropped 1; count of bases not matched to a gene: 2. From germline, CDR1 is GTSNPN and CDR2 SVGIG (reference sequence). The CDR3 length is 14 residues. Using reference TRBV30 and TRBJ1-1 for the parts outside the CDR3, the full variable domain is SQTIHQWPATLVQPVGSPLSLECTVEGTSNPNLYWYRQAAGRGLQLLFYSVGIGQISSEVPQNLSASRPQDRQFILSSKKLLLSDSGFYLCAWSARGRNTEAFFGQGTRLTVV.